This T cell receptor beta chain was captured in a study of tumor-infiltrating lymphocytes in localized non-small cell lung cancer. Repertoires were generated with immunoSEQ multiplex PCR, while TCRdb's copy carries only in-frame clones and drops some. Among around 9,000 clones listed, over 65% were seen once. This CDR3 region has 16 residues. Trimming cost V 1 base and J 5 bases, with 17 bases left between them. Germline CDR1 ENHRY, CDR2 SYGVKD. The receptor was isolated from a human donor with non-small cell lung cancer. V gene TRBV10-3 combines with J gene TRBJ2-5; the D gene is possibly TRBD1 (5 bases). Sequenced material: uninvolved lung tissue not adjacent to the tumor. The CDR3 region has the DNA TGTGCCATCAGTGAGTTGCGGCAGGGTAGGCGGGAGACCCAGTACTTC. It yields the protein CAISELRQGRRETQYF.